Shown below are 26 T cell receptor beta chains from a single sample sequenced in a study of blood T cell repertoires in COVID-19. Sequencing used immunoSEQ multiplex PCR; TCRdb keeps in-frame clones, though not all of them. This table holds about 480,000 clones, 75% to 90% found once. Sequences were obtained from peripheral blood. The receptor set was obtained from a woman in her 30s with acute or convalescent COVID-19.

V usage is TRBV18 and J usage is TRBJ2-5, with D hard to call. Germline values: CDR1 KGHSH, CDR2 LQKENI. The CDR3 covers 15 residues. V was cut by 6 bases and J by 0 bases, with 14 bases left in between. The DNA of the CDR3 is TGTGCCAGCTCCCCTACCTACAGTAACCAAGAGACCCAGTACTTC. As protein: CASSPTYSNQETQYF.

The chain couples TRBV3-1 (or the pseudogene TRBV3-2) to TRBJ2-3; 7 bases line up with TRBD2. In germline, CDR1 is LGHDT, CDR2 YNNKEL (reference sequence). The length of the CDR3 is 16 residues. The J segment lost 5 bases and the V segment lost 0 bases, leaving 8 bases of the junction unmatched. CDR3 nucleotides: TGTGCCAGCAGCCAAGATATAAGCGGGGTGGGAGATACGCAGTATTTT. This translates into CASSQDISGVGDTQYF.

This rearrangement joins TRBV10-2 to TRBJ1-5; D gene uncertain. This CDR3 has 14 residues. V was pared by 0 bases and J by 6 bases, with 9 bases between. CDR1 and CDR2 (germline): WSHSY, SAAADI. The CDR3 reads CASSESLSGQPQHF. CDR3 in DNA: TGCGCCAGCAGTGAGTCCCTTTCGGGTCAGCCCCAGCATTTT.

This clone is a singleton in its sample. V is TRBV5-1 and J is TRBJ2-3, with 7 bases that match TRBD1. The trim removed 3 bases at V and 2 bases at J, leaving 3 bases unmatched. The CDR3 length is 14 residues. Germline-derived CDR1 and CDR2 are SGHRS and YFSETQ. The CDR3 nucleotides read TGCGCCAGCAGCTCGGGACAGACCACAGATACGCAGTATTTT. This sequence encodes CASSSGQTTDTQYF.

The chain has TRBV5-6 and TRBJ2-7; TRBD1 agrees at 8 bases. The CDR3 loop spans 15 amino acids. V was clipped by 4 bases and J by 2 bases; unmatched bases: 8. CDR1 is SGHDT and CDR2 is YYEEEE in the germline V gene. CDR3 coding DNA: TGTGCCAGCAGCACGGACAGGGAAATTGCCTACGAGCAGTACTTC. The encoded protein is CASSTDREIAYEQYF.

This chain joins TRBV7-2 and TRBJ1-6, with D possibly being TRBD1 (5 bases). The V gene lost 5 bases and the J gene lost 10 bases, with 15 bases spanning the gap. CDR1 is SGHTA and CDR2 is FQGNSA in the germline V gene. This CDR3 has 14 residues. The CDR3 reads CASSRFQGYSPLHF. Here the CDR3 DNA reads TGTGCCAGCAGCCGGTTCCAGGGCTACTCACCCCTCCACTTT. Looking up the rest from reference TRBV7-2 and TRBJ1-6 gives the full variable domain: GAGVSQSPSNKVTEKGKDVELRCDPISGHTALYWYRQSLGQGLEFLIYFQGNSAPDKSGLPSDRFSAERTGGSVSTLTIQRTQQEDSAVYLCASSRFQGYSPLHFGNGTRLTVT.

The chain couples TRBV5-6 to TRBJ2-5, with TRBD1 as a possible D gene (5 bases). V shed 4 bases and J shed 0 bases, with 16 bases lying between them. CDR1 is SGHDT, CDR2 YYEEEE, per germline. CDR3 size: 16 residues. CDR3 residues: CASSTGARVYQETQYF. The CDR3 bases are TGTGCCAGCAGCACGGGTGCCAGGGTGTACCAAGAGACCCAGTACTTC.

The J gene is TRBJ1-5, the V gene TRBV7-8; a weak D match, TRBD1 (6 bases). The length of the CDR3 is 14 residues. The germline V gene has CDR1 SGHVS and CDR2 FQNEAQ. V was trimmed by 1 base and J by 5 bases, leaving 9 bases between them. The CDR3 DNA is TGTGCCAGCAGCTTAGAGTCAGGGGATCAGCCCCAGCATTTT. Protein sequence: CASSLESGDQPQHF.

V usage is TRBV4-1 and J usage is TRBJ2-5, with D possibly matching TRBD2 (7 bases). Trimming removed 4 bases at V and 6 bases at J, with 18 bases between. Looked up from germline, CDR1 is MGHRA and CDR2 is YSYEKL. CDR3 length: 15 residues. The CDR3 DNA reads as TGCGCCAGCAGCCCCTCATGGGGGGGCCGGCAGACCCAGTACTTC. It is translated as CASSPSWGGRQTQYF.

The DNA for the CDR3 is TGCGCCAGCAGTGAGTCGACAGTACTAATTCAGTTCTTC. Protein: CASSESTVLIQFF. This chain uses TRBV10-1 with TRBJ2-1, with a weak D call TRBD1 (5 bases). Trimming removed 0 bases at V and 13 bases at J, with 13 bases between. The CDR3 totals 13 residues. The germline CDR1 and CDR2 sequences are WNHNN and SYGVQD (reference sequence).

The CDR3 protein is CASRRTGCYNSPLHF. As DNA, the CDR3 is TGTGCCAGCAGAAGGACAGGGTGCTATAATTCACCCCTCCACTTT. The gene calls are TRBV21-1 and TRBJ1-6; TRBD1, the table's D call, lacks a check against the DNA. TRBV21-1 is noted as a pseudogene. The CDR3 runs to 15 residues.

The chain recombines TRBV7-9 with TRBJ2-2, with 7 nucleotides matching TRBD2. Germline loops: CDR1 SEHNR, CDR2 FQNEAQ (reference sequence). The CDR3 covers 15 residues. Trimming took 5 bases from V and 5 from J; bases not matched to a gene: 8. CDR3: CASSQPGRLTGELFF. The CDR3 DNA sequence: TGTGCCAGCAGCCAACCCGGGAGGCTGACCGGGGAGCTGTTTTTT. Variable domain in full (rest from reference TRBV7-9 and TRBJ2-2): DTGVSQNPRHKITKRGQNVTFRCDPISEHNRLYWYRQTLGQGPEFLTYFQNEAQLEKSRLLSDRFSAERPKGSFSTLEIQRTEQGDSAMYLCASSQPGRLTGELFFGEGSRLTVL.

The genes are TRBV24-1 and TRBJ2-3; 8 bases are a match to TRBD2. CDR3 length: 17 residues. The germline V gene has CDR1 KGHDR and CDR2 SFDVKD. The junction had 9 bases not matched to a gene; V was cut back by 0 bases and J by 5 bases. The CDR3 loop is CATSDLNRGGHQDTQYF. The CDR3 DNA reads TGTGCCACCAGTGATTTGAATCGGGGGGGGCATCAAGATACGCAGTATTTT.

As concerns this clone: One end of the junction varies from germline; a read error may be responsible. The chain employs TRBV2 and TRBJ2-2; 7 bases match TRBD2. Germline V gives CDR1 SNHLY, CDR2 FYNNEI. The CDR3 is 15 residues long. CDR3 DNA sequence: TGTGCCAGCAGGGATTACGGGGGGTTTGGCGGGAAGCTGTTTTTT. This encodes CASRDYGGFGGKLFF.

The chain is built from TRBV28 and TRBJ2-7; 7 bases align to TRBD2. Germline values: CDR1 MDHEN, CDR2 SYDVKM. The CDR3 is 17 amino acids. The junction had 18 bases not matched to a gene; V was cut back by 6 bases and J by 4 bases. The CDR3 reads CASSGFIGLEILYEQYF. The DNA of the CDR3 is TGTGCCAGCAGCGGCTTTATTGGACTAGAGATACTATACGAGCAGTACTTC.

The chain combines TRBV27 with TRBJ1-2; tentatively, D is TRBD1 (5 bases). Trimming shortened V by 1 base and J by 5 bases, and 11 bases separated the two germline ends. The germline CDR1 and CDR2 sequences are MNHEY and SMNVEV (reference sequence). This CDR3 has 14 residues. The chain's CDR3 is CASSLYGGGYGYTF. The CDR3 DNA is TGTGCCAGCAGTTTATACGGGGGTGGGTATGGCTACACCTTC.

This clone was counted only a few times. The V call is TRBV5-1, the J call TRBJ1-3; no clear D. CDR3 length equals 16 residues. Germline CDR1 SGHRS, CDR2 YFSETQ. V gave up 0 bases and J gave up 2 bases, with 12 bases separating them. The chain's CDR3 is CASSLDSGNPGNTIYF. CDR3 nucleotide sequence: TGCGCCAGCAGCTTGGACTCCGGGAATCCTGGAAACACCATATATTTT.

V is TRBV7-9 and J is TRBJ2-3; 15 bases agree with TRBD2. Looked up from germline, CDR1 is SEHNR and CDR2 is FQNEAQ (reference sequence). The junction had 7 bases not matched to a gene; V was cut back by 4 bases and J by 2 bases. The CDR3 runs 18 residues. The CDR3 region is CASSSRTSGGDYTDTQYF. In DNA, the CDR3 is TGTGCCAGCAGCTCTCGGACTAGCGGGGGGGATTACACAGATACGCAGTATTTT.

The V call is TRBV5-4, the J call TRBJ1-6, with 7 bases lining up with TRBD1. The CDR3 loop spans 16 amino acids. V lost 5 bases, J lost 12 bases, and 17 bases stayed unmatched. Germline-derived CDR1 and CDR2 are SGHNT and YYREEE (reference sequence). In DNA, the CDR3 is TGTGCCAGCAGTACGGGTATAGGGGGCGATTTTAAACCCCTCCACTTT. As protein: CASSTGIGGDFKPLHF.

The rearrangement joins TRBV6-5 to TRBJ2-1; 7 nucleotides agree with TRBD1. With 4 bases clipped from V and 3 bases from J, the junction kept 6 bases outside the gene matches. The CDR3 extends over 15 amino acids. Germline CDR1 reads MNHEY; CDR2 reads SVGAGI. CDR3 nucleotides: TGTGCCAGCAGTTTCCTCGGACAGGTCTACAATGAGCAGTTCTTC. It codes for CASSFLGQVYNEQFF.

The chain is built from TRBV29-1 and TRBJ2-7; TRBD2 matches at 7 bases. The CDR3 consists of 13 residues. Unmatched junction bases numbered 6, after V lost 7 bases and J lost 0 bases. Germline V gives CDR1 SQVTM, CDR2 ANQGSEA. The CDR3 coding sequence is TGCAGCGCCACCGCGGGGGTCTCCTACGAGCAGTACTTC. Its protein is CSATAGVSYEQYF.

The chain is built from TRBV29-1 and TRBJ2-7; 9 bases align to TRBD1. Germline CDR1 reads SQVTM; CDR2 reads ANQGSEA. The CDR3 is 13 residues long. With 6 bases clipped from V and 4 bases from J, the junction kept 7 bases outside the gene matches. For the CDR3, the DNA is TGCAGCGTATCCGGGACAGGGTTGTACGAGCAGTACTTC. Translating it yields CSVSGTGLYEQYF.

The CDR3 DNA follows: TGCAGCGTTGGTTTAGGCTACACCTTC. It specifies CSVGLGYTF. The V call is TRBV29-1, the J call TRBJ1-2, with D unresolved. V dropped 4 bases and J dropped 8 bases, with 5 bases sitting between them. This CDR3 is 9 amino acids long. CDR1 is SQVTM, CDR2 ANQGSEA, per germline.

The rearrangement uses TRBV10-2 and TRBJ2-3; D not certain. The V gene's germline CDR1 is WSHSY and CDR2 SAAADI. V was pared by 6 bases and J by 0 bases, with 10 bases between. The CDR3 extends over 14 amino acids. The CDR3 loop is CASRPQPSTDTQYF. DNA of the CDR3: TGCGCCAGCAGACCACAACCTAGCACAGATACGCAGTATTTT.

This chain connects TRBV18 to TRBJ2-1, with 9 bases fitting TRBD1. The CDR3 spans 17 residues. CDR1 and CDR2 from the germline V gene are KGHSH and LQKENI. J gave up 1 base and V 2 bases, and 6 bases lay outside the gene matches. The CDR3 protein is CASSPGRGQGSYNEQFF. The CDR3, as DNA: TGTGCCAGCTCACCAGGGAGAGGACAGGGGTCCTACAATGAGCAGTTCTTC.

This chain joins TRBV6-5 and TRBJ1-4; no clear D. The CDR3 runs to 13 residues. V lost 6 bases to trimming and J lost 3 bases, with 8 bases between them. Germline values: CDR1 MNHEY, CDR2 SVGAGI. CDR3 protein: CASRGKPNEKLFF. The CDR3 nucleotides are TGTGCCAGCAGGGGCAAACCTAATGAAAAACTGTTTTTT.